Presented here are 28 T cell receptor beta chains from one specimen sequenced in a study of post-analysis software for immune sequencing data. These receptors lack a known antigen. Findings and limits, study-wide: Patients had higher frequencies than controls of about five TRBV segments, including TRBV5-6, TRBV5-1 and TRBV20-1.

Prepared libraries of TCR beta cDNA carried unique molecular identifiers. Via MiXCR, TCRdb re-called the PCR reads, giving one row per CDR3 protein. The sample carries roughly 620,000 distinct CDR3 sequences, around 47% recorded once. The sample was blood. The receptors stem from a girl aged 5 to 17 with multiple sclerosis.

This chain joins TRBV10-2 and TRBJ2-2; 8 bases match TRBD2. The CDR3 has 14 residues. V lost 6 bases, J lost 6 bases, and 6 bases stayed unmatched. The germline V gene encodes CDR1 WSHSY and CDR2 SAAADI. The chain's CDR3 is CASRQRETAGELFF. For the CDR3, the DNA is TGCGCCAGCAGGCAGCGGGAGACGGCCGGGGAGCTGTTTTTT.

This chain links TRBV7-6 with TRBJ2-7; D ambiguous. The CDR3 is 14 residues long. Trimming pared 1 base from V and 1 base from J, leaving 8 bases between. Germline V gene sequence: CDR1 SGHVS, CDR2 FNYEAQ. The DNA of the CDR3 is TGTGCCAGCAGCTTAGGGCCCACTTCCTACGAGCAGTACTTC. This encodes CASSLGPTSYEQYF.

V gene TRBV20-1 combines with J gene TRBJ2-7; no clear D gene. The germline V and J ends were trimmed by 6 bases and 0 bases, with 12 bases remaining between them. The CDR3 is 13 amino acids. Germline loops: CDR1 DFQATT, CDR2 SNEGSKA (reference sequence). The CDR3 DNA reads TGCAGTGCCGACAAGTTGGCCTCCTACGAGCAGTACTTC. It specifies CSADKLASYEQYF.

The CDR3 sequence: CSARSGDHEKLFF. Written as DNA, the CDR3 is TGCAGTGCTAGAAGCGGGGACCATGAAAAACTGTTTTTT. This chain uses TRBV20-1 with TRBJ1-4; D might be TRBD1 (5 bases). The CDR3 length is 13 residues. Trimming removed 2 bases from V and 6 bases from J, with 10 bases in between. The germline gives CDR1 DFQATT, CDR2 SNEGSKA (reference sequence).

The chain joins TRBV7-9 to TRBJ2-7; D gene uncertain. This CDR3 spans 13 amino acids. V lost 2 bases to trimming and J lost 3 bases, with 8 bases between them. Germline values: CDR1 SEHNR, CDR2 FQNEAQ (reference sequence). Written as DNA, the CDR3 is TGTGCCAGCAGCTTATGGGGAAACTACGAGCAGTACTTC. Protein product: CASSLWGNYEQYF. The variable domain in full, with the rest retrieved from reference TRBV7-9 and TRBJ2-7, is DTGVSQNPRHKITKRGQNVTFRCDPISEHNRLYWYRQTLGQGPEFLTYFQNEAQLEKSRLLSDRFSAERPKGSFSTLEIQRTEQGDSAMYLCASSLWGNYEQYFGPGTRLTVT.

The gene calls are TRBV6-5 and TRBJ2-1; D might be TRBD2 (6 bases). Germline CDR1 MNHEY, CDR2 SVGAGI. Deletions cut 5 bases from V and 5 bases from J, with 13 bases between. This CDR3 region has 14 residues. As DNA, the CDR3 is TGTGCCAGCAGTGACAACTGGGGGGACAATGAGCAGTTCTTC. Translated, it gives CASSDNWGDNEQFF.

This clonotype was observed a few times. V usage is TRBV11-2 and J usage is TRBJ1-2, with a possible D match to TRBD1 (5 bases). The CDR3 is 16 amino acids. In germline, CDR1 is SGHAT, CDR2 FQNNGV. The V gene lost 6 bases and the J gene lost 5 bases, with 22 bases spanning the gap. CDR3 sequence: CASRRIARGPLYGYTF. In DNA, the CDR3 is TGTGCCAGCAGGAGGATAGCTCGGGGACCTTTATATGGCTACACCTTC.

This chain's CDR3 is CASSYSSQGHTDTQYF. The DNA of the CDR3 is TGTGCCAGCAGTTACTCGAGTCAGGGACACACAGATACGCAGTATTTT. This chain connects TRBV6-5 to TRBJ2-3; D might be TRBD1 (6 bases). The V end was cut by 0 bases, the J end by 2 bases, with 12 bases between. Germline V gives CDR1 MNHEY, CDR2 SVGAGI. This CDR3 contains 16 residues.

There are a few counts of this clonotype. The chain uses TRBV29-1 and TRBJ2-1; D is perhaps TRBD2 (7 bases). The length of the CDR3 is 13 residues. The V end lost 7 bases, the J end lost 3 bases, and 13 bases lay between the germline ends. Looked up from germline, CDR1 is SQVTM and CDR2 is ANQGSEA. The CDR3 reads CSGAGADYNEQFF. CDR3 DNA: TGCAGCGGTGCGGGGGCTGACTACAATGAGCAGTTCTTC.

The chain couples TRBV12-3 or TRBV12-4 to TRBJ2-1; perhaps TRBD2 as D (6 bases). V lost 6 bases and J lost 0, with 15 bases in between. This CDR3 comprises 16 residues. This chain's CDR3 is CASSYSGLASYNEQFF. In DNA form, the CDR3 reads TGTGCCAGCAGCTATAGCGGCTTAGCCTCCTACAATGAGCAGTTCTTC.

V and J are TRBV6-5 and TRBJ2-7; tentative D call: TRBD1 (6 bases). This CDR3 is 13 amino acids long. CDR1 and CDR2 (germline): MNHEY, SVGAGI. V was trimmed by 2 bases and J by 7 bases, leaving 12 bases between them. The CDR3 DNA is TGTGCCAGCAGTTACCAGGGGTTAGTTGAGCAGTACTTC. It yields the protein CASSYQGLVEQYF.

The chain couples TRBV12-3 or TRBV12-4 to TRBJ2-5; the D is unclear. The CDR3 has 12 residues. V was cut by 10 bases and J by 1 base, with 10 bases left in between. CDR3 protein: CATCEFQETQYF. The CDR3 DNA is TGTGCCACGTGTGAATTCCAAGAGACCCAGTACTTC.

This clonotype was observed a handful of times. The rearrangement uses TRBV12-3 or TRBV12-4 and TRBJ2-7; 11 nucleotides line up with TRBD2. CDR3 length: 17 amino acids. Unmatched junction bases numbered 15, after V lost 6 bases and J lost 5 bases. The CDR3 loop is CASRTGTSGTPWDEQYF. The DNA for the CDR3 is TGTGCCAGCAGAACAGGGACTAGCGGTACTCCCTGGGACGAGCAGTACTTC.

This clonotype came up a few times. The chain is built from TRBV5-1 and TRBJ2-7; TRBD2 aligns across 7 bases. Losses at the gene ends were 7 bases for V and 0 bases for J; bases not matched to a gene: 10. The CDR3 loop spans 15 amino acids. Germline lookup yields CDR1 SGHRS and CDR2 YFSETQ. CDR3 in amino acids: CASSQKRESSYEQYF. CDR3 coding DNA: TGCGCCAGCTCACAGAAGCGGGAAAGCTCCTACGAGCAGTACTTC.

The chain links TRBV27 to TRBJ1-5; perhaps TRBD1 as D (5 bases). Trimming left V 5 bases short and J 5 bases short, with 13 bases between. From germline, CDR1 is MNHEY and CDR2 SMNVEV (reference sequence). The CDR3 extends over 14 amino acids. In DNA, the CDR3 is TGTGCCAGCAGTCTCTGGGGCCCTCATCAGCCCCAGCATTTT. This sequence encodes CASSLWGPHQPQHF.

This clonotype was seen a single time. The gene calls are TRBV5-4 and TRBJ2-3; D is possibly TRBD1 or TRBD2 (5 bases each). V lost 1 base and J lost 0, with 12 bases in between. Germline CDR1 SGHNT, CDR2 YYREEE (reference sequence). This CDR3 is 16 amino acids long. The CDR3 sequence: CASSLWDRDSTDTQYF. The CDR3 DNA sequence: TGTGCCAGCAGCTTGTGGGATCGGGACAGCACAGATACGCAGTATTTT.

The chain recombines TRBV27 with TRBJ2-5, with 9 bases matching TRBD2. J lost 4 bases, V lost 6 bases, and 12 bases had no gene match. The CDR3 consists of 16 residues. Germline V gene lookup returns CDR1 MNHEY and CDR2 SMNVEV (reference sequence). DNA of the CDR3: TGTGCCAGCAGCTTAGCGGGAGCCTATAATCTAGAGACCCAGTACTTC. Protein: CASSLAGAYNLETQYF.

This clonotype has a handful of counts. The V call is TRBV20-1, the J call TRBJ2-1; tentative D call: TRBD1 (6 bases). The CDR3 is 15 amino acids. Trimming cost V 6 bases and J 7 bases, with 22 bases left between them. Germline CDR1 is DFQATT and CDR2 is SNEGSKA (reference sequence). The CDR3 region is CSASTGYRSSNEQFF. The CDR3 DNA is TGCAGTGCCAGCACAGGGTACCGTTCTAGTAATGAGCAGTTCTTC.

The chain joins TRBV10-3 to TRBJ2-1; D unresolved. This CDR3 is built from 14 residues. V lost 7 bases to trimming and J lost 10 bases, with 20 bases between them. Germline V gene sequence: CDR1 ENHRY, CDR2 SYGVKD. CDR3 bases: TGTGCCATCACGACCGACCCTACAATGAAGGAGCAGTTCTTC. Residues: CAITTDPTMKEQFF.

The chain employs TRBV12-3 or TRBV12-4 and TRBJ2-2, with D unclear. This CDR3 has 14 amino acids. Trimming cost V 3 bases and J 4 bases, with 9 bases left between them. CDR3 region: CASSFPTITGELFF. As DNA, the CDR3 is TGTGCCAGCAGTTTCCCGACCATCACCGGGGAGCTGTTTTTT.

The chain couples TRBV10-3 to TRBJ2-1; perhaps TRBD1 as D (5 bases). V gave up 4 bases and J gave up 0 bases, with 7 bases separating them. The V gene's germline CDR1 is ENHRY and CDR2 SYGVKD. The CDR3 length is 14 residues. CDR3 bases: TGTGCCATCAGTGGGGGCGGCTCCTACAATGAGCAGTTCTTC. Amino acid sequence: CAISGGGSYNEQFF.

The CDR3 sequence is CSVETDRVGETQYF. CDR3 bases: TGCAGCGTTGAAACGGACAGGGTGGGGGAGACCCAGTACTTC. The rearrangement joins TRBV29-1 to TRBJ2-5; 8 bases match TRBD1. The CDR3 sequence is 14 residues long. The germline V gene has CDR1 SQVTM and CDR2 ANQGSEA. V trimming: 2 bases; J trimming: 5 bases; junction bases outside the gene matches: 7.

J is TRBJ2-7 and V is TRBV6-6, with unresolved D. CDR1 and CDR2 (germline): MNHNY, SVGAGI (reference sequence). This CDR3 comprises 17 residues. Trimming left V 6 bases short and J 0 bases short, with 21 bases between. Here the CDR3 DNA reads TGTGCCAGCAGCTCTACCCCGTGGGCAGCTAGCTCCTACGAGCAGTACTTC. Translation gives CASSSTPWAASSYEQYF.

CDR3 sequence reads: CSVETGGDQPQHF. The CDR3 DNA reads TGCAGCGTTGAGACGGGGGGAGATCAGCCCCAGCATTTT. This sequence joins TRBV29-1 and TRBJ1-5, with a weak D call TRBD1 (5 bases). The CDR3 is made up of 13 amino acids. V was clipped by 3 bases and J by 5 bases, with 11 bases between them. CDR1 SQVTM and CDR2 ANQGSEA come from the germline V gene. Based on the CDR3 plus reference TRBV29-1 and TRBJ1-5, the full variable domain is SAVISQKPSRDICQRGTSLTIQCQVDSQVTMMFWYRQQPGQSLTLIATANQGSEATYESGFVIDKFPISRPNLTFSTLTVSNMSPEDSSIYLCSVETGGDQPQHFGDGTRLSIL.

This clonotype was seen more than once but under ten times. The chain is built from TRBV11-3 and TRBJ2-4; no reliable D call. Germline assignment: CDR1 SGHNT and CDR2 YENEEA. Trimming stripped 5 bases from V and 8 bases from J, with 13 bases between. CDR3 length equals 13 residues. CDR3 sequence (DNA): TGTGCCAGCAGCCTTTCTGGGCTGGACATTCAGTACTTC. It translates to CASSLSGLDIQYF. The entire variable domain, with the rest obtained from reference TRBV11-3 and TRBJ2-4, is as follows: EAGVVQSPRYKIIEKKQPVAFWCNPISGHNTLYWYLQNLGQGPELLIRYENEEAVDDSQLPKDRFSAERLKGVDSTLKIQPAELGDSAVYLCASSLSGLDIQYFGAGTRLSVL.

The V gene is TRBV5-1, the J gene TRBJ2-7; maybe TRBD1 (6 bases). The germline V gene encodes CDR1 SGHRS and CDR2 YFSETQ. V lost 3 bases, J lost 3 bases, and 19 bases lay in between. The CDR3 consists of 16 residues. CDR3: CASSYHRDPLLYEQYF. The CDR3 DNA sequence: TGCGCCAGCAGCTACCACAGGGATCCCCTACTCTACGAGCAGTACTTC.

The chain has TRBV3-1 and TRBJ2-7, with D maybe TRBD1 (7 bases). V lost 7 bases to trimming and J lost 0 bases, with 10 bases between them. Germline-derived CDR1 and CDR2 are LGHDT and YNNKEL (reference sequence). CDR3 length equals 13 residues. Written as DNA, the CDR3 is TGTGCCAGCACAGGGGGGAGCTCCTACGAGCAGTACTTC. This encodes CASTGGSSYEQYF.

This clonotype was counted a few times. The CDR3 loop is CASSLVSSANYGYTF. As DNA, the CDR3 is TGTGCCAGCAGTTTAGTTTCCTCGGCCAACTATGGCTACACCTTC. V gene TRBV12-3 or TRBV12-4 combines with J gene TRBJ1-2; D remains unclear. Trimming shortened V by 1 base and J by 2 bases, and 11 bases separated the two germline ends. The CDR3 loop spans 15 amino acids.